The source of this T cell receptor (beta chain) is a study of T cell repertoires in cytomegalovirus infection. Study overall: Public TCR beta signatures indicated both CMV infection and matching HLA type. Regarding the study as a whole: CMV-specific HLA-C-restricted TCR beta clonotypes dominated the ex vivo response. Summed frequency of shared TCR beta families picked out CMV carriers who also had the relevant HLA.

Only a few counts were recorded for this clonotype. What it recognizes is unknown. TCRdb independently ran MiXCR on the reads; one entry per CDR3 protein. The sample records some 200,000 distinct CDR3 sequences, around 40% being singletons. The germline V and J ends were trimmed by 5 bases and 8 bases, with 10 bases remaining between them. CDR1 SGHVS and CDR2 FNYEAQ come from the germline V gene. CDR3 length equals 12 residues. The specimen comprised CD8+ T cells from cultured PBMCs, sampled from culture after CMV antigen stimulation. This receptor was identified in a human donor in good health (CMV status not recorded). Some clones in this sample may be carry-over from other donors' samples. The chain is built from TRBV7-6 and TRBJ2-1; no clear D gene. The CDR3 region is CASSPDSDEQFF. The CDR3 DNA sequence: TGTGCCAGCAGCCCTGACTCAGATGAGCAGTTCTTC.